Below, 4 T cell receptor beta chains from the same sample are listed, as sequenced in a study of Graves' ophthalmopathy and Graves' hyperthyroidism. Using RNA transcripts, the TCR beta CDR3 regions were amplified. The first round was an RT-PCR with HTBI primers, and the second round was a multiplex PCR. TCRdb called the multiplex PCR reads again in MiXCR, with one record for every CDR3 protein. The sample lists some 410,000 distinct CDR3 sequences; around a fifth were seen once. The sequenced sample was peripheral blood. The receptors were gathered from a woman between 18 and 30 years old with stable Graves' hyperthyroidism.

This clonotype was counted ten times or more. The rearrangement links TRBV7-9 to TRBJ2-7; 8 nucleotides agree with TRBD1. Germline CDR1 is SEHNR and CDR2 is FQNEAQ (reference sequence). The length of the CDR3 is 14 residues. Trimming took 5 bases from V and 6 from J; bases not matched to a gene: 9. CDR3 amino acids: CASSQGARFGEQYF. In nucleotides, the CDR3 is TGTGCCAGCAGCCAGGGGGCGAGGTTTGGCGAGCAGTACTTC. Full variable domain (outside the CDR3, taken from reference TRBV7-9 and TRBJ2-7): DTGVSQNPRHKITKRGQNVTFRCDPISEHNRLYWYRQTLGQGPEFLTYFQNEAQLEKSRLLSDRFSAERPKGSFSTLEIQRTEQGDSAMYLCASSQGARFGEQYFGPGTRLTVT.

There are many counts of this clonotype. The chain joins TRBV5-1 to TRBJ1-1; unclear D gene. Germline CDR1 and CDR2: SGHRS and YFSETQ. CDR3 size: 13 residues. The V and J ends lost 0 bases and 3 bases respectively, with 6 bases between them. CDR3 in amino acids: CASSLDTYTEAFF. The CDR3 DNA is TGCGCCAGCAGCTTGGACACGTACACTGAAGCTTTCTTT.

This clonotype appeared once. The chain combines TRBV15 with TRBJ2-4; D not certain. The CDR3 loop spans 15 amino acids. V lost 5 bases to trimming and J lost 0 bases, with 11 bases between them. CDR1 is LNHNV and CDR2 is YYDKDF in the germline V gene (reference sequence). The CDR3, as DNA: TGTGCCACCAGCGGCCGGGCTGAAGCCAAAAACATTCAGTACTTC. This sequence encodes CATSGRAEAKNIQYF.

This clonotype was observed at least ten times. The chain links TRBV7-6 to TRBJ2-7; 10 nucleotides agree with TRBD1. Germline CDR1 and CDR2: SGHVS and FNYEAQ. The CDR3 sequence is 16 residues long. V dropped 5 bases and J dropped 5; count of bases not matched to a gene: 12. CDR3 region: CASSVGPGQGLDEQYF. The CDR3 region has the DNA TGTGCCAGCAGCGTAGGGCCGGGACAGGGGTTGGACGAGCAGTACTTC.